This TCR beta chain came from a study of blood T cell repertoires in COVID-19 (dated by TCRdb to 2018 to 2020). Regarding the study in general: Samples from collaborators originated in the United States, Italy and Spain and spanned both the acute and convalescent phases of COVID-19. The repertoires were made available in a free public database intended to serve as a resource for research on the immune response to SARS-CoV-2. The prospective study material was composed of cDNA or gDNA derived from T cells, B-cell-depleted T cells, or PBMCs. HLA class I and class II types, where available, came from metadata supplied by the sample provider rather than from assay-based typing. Deeply sampled blood TCRbeta repertoires from subjects exposed to, actively infected with, or recovered from COVID-19 were included in the dataset. The sample metadata nearly always contained a de-identified subject ID, COVID-19 status, age in years and sex. The samples were drawn from the first 160 participants of the ongoing ImmuneRACE study and from 1,254 subjects provided by 6 global collaborators. Summary of the overall study and its limitations: How much clinical and demographic metadata was included differed by source and by participant, and the metadata was provided uncurated.

Collaborating institutions collected whole blood in K2EDTA tubes following their own protocols. Collaborator samples were shipped for TCRbeta analysis as frozen whole blood, isolated PBMCs, or DNA extracted from either sample type. The immunoSEQ Assay, a bias-controlled multiplex PCR, was used to amplify TCRbeta CDR3 regions from genomic DNA. From the authors' description of their analysis: Within the assay, amplification of reference gene primers was used to estimate how many nucleated cells each sample contained. To quantify the absolute abundance of each unique TCRbeta CDR3 rearrangement, sequence reads were collapsed and filtered. For each sample, productive Simpson clonality was calculated as the square root of Simpson's diversity index across productive rearrangements. TCRdb mirrors the immuneACCESS table, restricted to in-frame sequences. Some clones are absent from its copies; in checked studies, under half trace to an unresolved V gene, and the reason for the others is unknown. The V and J calls and clone size come from that table; D and trimming were worked out from the DNA. Across this sample there are about 170,000 clones, with 70% to 90% seen only once. The ten largest clones capture about 7% of the sample.

Note on this clone: Its antigen remains unidentified. No qualities accompany the bases; no much larger clone lies one base away.

CDR1 and CDR2 were assigned from the germline V gene as MDHEN and SYDVKM. The CDR3 runs 15 amino acids, cysteine and phenylalanine included. Solely the CDR3 DNA is kept, with 45 bases framed from the first base. V is shortened by 6 bases, J by 9 bases, and the region joining them spans 24 bases. The receptor's source is a woman aged 80 or older in a cohort sampled during active or convalescent COVID-19. The material sequenced was peripheral blood. This chain is built from TRBV28 and TRBJ2-7; perhaps TRBD2 is the D gene, with 5 bases matching. The CDR3 protein is CASRFRTLASLGQYF. The nucleotide sequence reads as follows: TGTGCCAGCAGATTTAGAACTTTAGCGTCCTTGGGGCAGTACTTC.